Each of the 10 T cell receptor beta chains below was sequenced from the same sample in a study of shared clonotypes between healthy human individuals. This table comes from immunoSEQ multiplex PCR, and its TCRdb copy is limited to in-frame clones, with some not included. Of about 1.1 million clones in the sample, 75% to 80% are singletons; the top ten hold under 0.6%. The sequenced sample consisted of memory CD4+ T cells from PBMCs. The subset was: CD45RA-negative fraction. These receptors all stem from a man between 18 and 35 years old in good health. Some clones in this sample may be carry-over from other donors' samples.

The rearrangement links TRBV28 to TRBJ1-1, with a possible D match to TRBD1 (5 bases). The CDR3 sequence is 13 residues long. Per the germline V gene, CDR1 is MDHEN and CDR2 is SYDVKM. Between the trimmed V and J ends, which lost 7 bases and 11 bases, there was a span of 20 bases. For the CDR3, the DNA is TGTGCCAGCACCCTCGGGACCTCCCCGGGGGCTTTCTTT. It is translated as CASTLGTSPGAFF.

This rearrangement joins TRBV18 to TRBJ2-7; 13 nucleotides align to TRBD2. The junction had 3 bases not matched to a gene; V was cut back by 3 bases and J by 1 base. The CDR3 is made up of 16 amino acids. In germline, CDR1 is KGHSH, CDR2 LQKENI. CDR3 nucleotide sequence: TGTGCCAGCTCACCCTTACTAGCGGGAGGGTCCTACGAGCAGTACTTC. Protein product: CASSPLLAGGSYEQYF.

The chain employs TRBV5-4 and TRBJ2-3; TRBD2 matches 9 bases. The CDR3 has 14 amino acids. Trimming at V came to 6 bases and at J to 1 base, leaving 3 bases not matched to a gene. Germline V CDR1 and CDR2: SGHNT, YYREEE (reference sequence). The CDR3 DNA reads TGTGCCAGCAAGGGCGGGGGGGGCACAGATACGCAGTATTTT. The encoded protein is CASKGGGGTDTQYF.

The chain has TRBV9 and TRBJ2-7, with D hard to call. CDR1 is SGDLS, CDR2 YYNGEE, per germline. The germline V and J ends were trimmed by 3 bases and 5 bases, with 15 bases remaining between them. The CDR3 is 14 amino acids. The CDR3 DNA is TGTGCCAGCAGCGCCAGTTTCTTAGTCGACGAGCAGTACTTC. This sequence encodes CASSASFLVDEQYF.

The genes are TRBV11-1 and TRBJ2-1; D unresolved. CDR3 size: 12 residues. Germline V lookup: CDR1 SGHAT, CDR2 FQDESV (reference sequence). Deletions cut 6 bases from V and 8 bases from J, with 11 bases between. The CDR3 coding sequence is TGTGCCAGCAGTTTACTCAAGGATGAGCAGTTCTTC. The encoded protein is CASSLLKDEQFF.

This clone has only a few counts. This sequence joins TRBV6-1 and TRBJ2-5; D gene ambiguous. Germline V gives CDR1 MNHNS, CDR2 SASEGT. The CDR3 is 15 residues long. V gave up 4 bases and J gave up 5 bases, with 17 bases separating them. CDR3 sequence reads: CASSGGPSPEETQYF. DNA for the CDR3: TGTGCCAGCAGTGGGGGTCCATCCCCTGAGGAGACCCAGTACTTC.

The rearrangement links TRBV5-1 to TRBJ2-7; 9 positions match TRBD1. Trimming at V came to 4 bases and at J to 6 bases, leaving 8 bases not matched to a gene. The CDR3 covers 14 residues. Germline loops: CDR1 SGHRS, CDR2 YFSETQ. CDR3 protein: CASSMGQGIGEQYF. For the CDR3, the DNA is TGCGCCAGCAGCATGGGACAGGGCATCGGCGAGCAGTACTTC. The full variable domain, rest sourced from reference TRBV5-1 and TRBJ2-7, is KAGVTQTPRYLIKTRGQQVTLSCSPISGHRSVSWYQQTPGQGLQFLFEYFSETQRNKGNFPGRFSGRQFSNSRSEMNVSTLELGDSALYLCASSMGQGIGEQYFGPGTRLTVT.

The genes are TRBV7-9 and TRBJ1-1; the D is unclear. With 2 bases removed from V and 1 base from J, the gap between germline ends came to 8 bases. Germline CDR1 and CDR2: SEHNR and FQNEAQ (reference sequence). CDR3 size: 14 residues. In nucleotides, the CDR3 is TGTGCCAGCAGCTTAAAGGGCCCGAACACTGAAGCTTTCTTT. Its translation is CASSLKGPNTEAFF.

The V gene is TRBV19, the J gene TRBJ1-1, with D unresolved. The ends were cut back, 3 bases at V and 3 bases at J, with 17 bases in the middle. This CDR3 has 16 amino acids. CDR1 and CDR2 (germline): LNHDA, SQIVND (reference sequence). CDR3 in amino acids: CASSIGISLLDTEAFF. In DNA, the CDR3 is TGTGCCAGTAGTATCGGAATTTCCCTTTTGGACACTGAAGCTTTCTTT.

The chain recombines TRBV7-2 with TRBJ2-1, with 12 bases fitting TRBD2. The J segment lost 7 bases and the V segment lost 1 base, leaving 5 bases of the junction unmatched. CDR3 length: 16 residues. Germline V lookup: CDR1 SGHTA, CDR2 FQGNSA. CDR3 bases: TGTGCCAGCAGCTTAGACGGACTAGCGGGATCTAATGAGCAGTTCTTC. Encoded protein: CASSLDGLAGSNEQFF.